These T cell receptor beta chains were read from a single sample in a study of blood T cell repertoires in COVID-19. Clones were sequenced by immunoSEQ multiplex PCR, and TCRdb holds only the in-frame ones, with some missing. Of around 300,000 clones in the sample, 75% to 90% were seen once. The source material was peripheral blood. Receptors originate from a woman aged 50 to 60 with COVID-19, enrolled during active disease. CDR3s include the opening cysteine and the closing phenylalanine or tryptophan. Each record gives: clone size, J gene, V gene, CDR3 length, D gene, CDR3 DNA, CDR3 protein. D genes are given only for firm matches. Rows may omit the clone size; those that give it use once, few, many or a size class.

clone_size: -
j_call: TRBJ2-5
v_call: TRBV5-1
cdr3_length: 14
d_call: -
cdr3_nt: TGCGCCAGCAGACAAGGACAGAACCAAGAGACCCAGTACTTC
cdr3_aa: CASRQGQNQETQYF

clone_size: -
j_call: TRBJ1-5
v_call: TRBV6-5
cdr3_length: 14
d_call: -
cdr3_nt: TGTGCCAGCAGCGCCCCCGGGGGCAATCAGCCCCAGCATTTT
cdr3_aa: CASSAPGGNQPQHF

clone_size: once
j_call: TRBJ1-1
v_call: TRBV27
cdr3_length: 15
d_call: -
cdr3_nt: TGTGCCAGCAGTTTAATCGGACTAACCGGCGCTGAAGCTTTCTTT
cdr3_aa: CASSLIGLTGAEAFF

clone_size: -
j_call: TRBJ1-3
v_call: TRBV10-3
cdr3_length: 13
d_call: -
cdr3_nt: TGTGCCATCAGTGAAGGGGCTGGAAACACCATATATTTT
cdr3_aa: CAISEGAGNTIYF

clone_size: -
j_call: TRBJ1-4
v_call: TRBV7-6
cdr3_length: 16
d_call: TRBD1
cdr3_nt: TGTGCCAGCAGCCCGGGACAGGGGGCAACTAATGAAAAACTGTTTTTT
cdr3_aa: CASSPGQGATNEKLFF

clone_size: -
j_call: TRBJ1-3
v_call: TRBV9
cdr3_length: 16
d_call: -
cdr3_nt: TGTGCCAGCAGCGTCGGCATAGGGAGGGGTGGAAACACCATATATTTT
cdr3_aa: CASSVGIGRGGNTIYF

clone_size: -
j_call: TRBJ1-2
v_call: TRBV6-5
cdr3_length: 13
d_call: TRBD1
cdr3_nt: TGTGCCAGCACCCGGACAGGAGATAGTGGCTACACCTTC
cdr3_aa: CASTRTGDSGYTF

clone_size: -
j_call: TRBJ2-5
v_call: TRBV24-1
cdr3_length: 17
d_call: TRBD1
cdr3_nt: TGTGCCACCAGTGACCCTGGGACAGGGGGACTCCAAGAGACCCAGTACTTC
cdr3_aa: CATSDPGTGGLQETQYF

clone_size: -
j_call: TRBJ2-3
v_call: TRBV24-1
cdr3_length: 16
d_call: TRBD1
cdr3_nt: TGTGCCACCAGTGATTCGAGACAGGGGTACACAGATACGCAGTATTTT
cdr3_aa: CATSDSRQGYTDTQYF

clone_size: -
j_call: TRBJ1-5
v_call: TRBV2
cdr3_length: 15
d_call: -
cdr3_nt: TGTGCCAGCAGGGGTCTCACCGGGAGCAATCAGCCCCAGCATTTT
cdr3_aa: CASRGLTGSNQPQHF